One sample yielded the 11 T cell receptor beta chains listed below, sequenced in a study of blood T cells in healthy people across ages. A J-beta primer mix and a sample-barcoded 5' primer were used in a second PCR of roughly 7 to 12 cycles. MiXCR was run by TCRdb on the 5' RACE reads, yielding one entry per CDR3 protein. The table lists more than 600,000 distinct CDR3 sequences, 25% of them singletons, with 9.4% in the top ten. A further study also used this sample, focusing on T cells of mothers and their children.

Sequencing was done on a sample of blood. These receptors originate from a boy aged 5-17 years in good health.

The chain employs TRBV14 and TRBJ2-5; D is possibly TRBD1 (7 bases). Germline CDR1 is SGHDN and CDR2 is FVKESK. V gave up 4 bases and J gave up 10 bases, with 19 bases separating them. CDR3 size: 14 residues. The CDR3 loop is CASSPGQKRLVQYF. The CDR3 DNA is TGTGCCAGCAGCCCGGGACAGAAACGACTAGTCCAGTACTTC.

The chain is built from TRBV9 and TRBJ2-7; possibly TRBD1 or TRBD2 for D (6 bases each). This CDR3 region has 15 residues. Germline V gene lookup returns CDR1 SGDLS and CDR2 YYNGEE. V lost 2 bases to trimming and J lost 2 bases, with 14 bases between them. CDR3 in amino acids: CASSVSPGEAYEQYF. The CDR3, as DNA: TGTGCCAGCAGCGTCTCGCCAGGGGAGGCCTACGAGCAGTACTTC.

In nucleotides, the CDR3 is TGTGCCAGCAGCGCCCCACTACAGGGTGCTGAAGAGACCCAGTACTTC. Translated, it gives CASSAPLQGAEETQYF. This sequence joins TRBV9 and TRBJ2-5, with D perhaps TRBD1 (6 bases). Germline CDR1 reads SGDLS; CDR2 reads YYNGEE. The V end lost 3 bases, the J end lost 3 bases, and 18 bases lay between the germline ends. The CDR3 spans 16 residues.

This clonotype was observed a handful of times. This chain uses TRBV29-1 with TRBJ2-7; no clear D gene. Germline assignment: CDR1 SQVTM and CDR2 ANQGSEA. Trimming removed 7 bases from V and 7 bases from J, with 14 bases in between. The CDR3 length is 11 residues. The CDR3 spells CSAVERWEQYF. The CDR3 nucleotides are TGCAGCGCCGTGGAAAGGTGGGAGCAGTACTTC.

The chain employs TRBV7-2 and TRBJ1-4; D gene unclear. Germline lookup yields CDR1 SGHTA and CDR2 FQGNSA. The CDR3 totals 15 residues. The V and J ends lost 3 bases and 0 bases respectively, with 8 bases between them. The CDR3, as DNA: TGTGCCAGCAGCTTCAGTCGCTCAACTAATGAAAAACTGTTTTTT. This translates into CASSFSRSTNEKLFF.

The CDR3 region is CASSRVSYEQYF. CDR3 nucleotide sequence: TGTGCCAGCAGCCGGGTCTCCTACGAGCAGTACTTC. The genes are TRBV3-1 and TRBJ2-7; no definite D call. Germline assignment: CDR1 LGHDT and CDR2 YNNKEL (reference sequence). This CDR3 spans 12 amino acids. The ends were cut back, 4 bases at V and 0 bases at J, with 4 bases in the middle.

As DNA, the CDR3 is TGTGCCAGCCAGGGGATTTTGAACACTGAAGCTTTCTTT. It yields the protein CASQGILNTEAFF. The genes are TRBV28 and TRBJ1-1; D may be TRBD1 (6 bases). V was pared by 8 bases and J by 0 bases, with 10 bases between. Germline-derived CDR1 and CDR2 are MDHEN and SYDVKM. The CDR3 totals 13 residues.

The gene calls are TRBV4-2 and TRBJ2-5, with D unclear. Germline V CDR1 and CDR2: LGHNA, YNFKEQ. The V gene lost 1 base and the J gene lost 5 bases, with 20 bases spanning the gap. The CDR3 consists of 17 residues. In nucleotides, the CDR3 is TGTGCCAGCAGCCAAGGTTCGAATATGGCCCTGGAGGAGACCCAGTACTTC. Amino acids: CASSQGSNMALEETQYF.

The gene calls are TRBV11-2 and TRBJ2-5; 7 nucleotides line up with TRBD1. The last part of the DNA fits TRBJ2-7 better; the J call may be wrong. The CDR3 covers 18 residues. Germline V gene data show CDR1 as SGHAT and CDR2 as FQNNGV. The CDR3 protein is CASSLGPYRGRSTYEQYF. DNA for the CDR3: TGTGCCAGCAGCTTAGGCCCCTACAGGGGTCGGTCAACCTACGAGCAGTACTTC.

This clonotype showed up just a few times. CDR3: CASSSVGSTEAFF. DNA for the CDR3: TGCGCCAGCAGCTCGGTTGGCAGCACTGAAGCTTTCTTT. J is TRBJ1-1 and V is TRBV5-1; D is uncertain. The CDR3 totals 13 residues. Germline values: CDR1 SGHRS, CDR2 YFSETQ. V lost 3 bases to trimming and J lost 4 bases, with 10 bases between them.

The chain employs TRBV7-2 and TRBJ2-7, with 10 positions matching TRBD2. The CDR3 is 14 amino acids. Germline V gene data show CDR1 as SGHTA and CDR2 as FQGNSA. Trimming took 1 base from V and 6 from J; bases not matched to a gene: 3. CDR3 sequence reads: CASSLGTSGFEQYF. Here the CDR3 DNA reads TGTGCCAGCAGCTTAGGGACTAGCGGTTTCGAGCAGTACTTC.